A selection of T cell receptor beta chains follows, all from one sample in a study of CD8 T cells in ankylosing spondylitis. TCRdb re-called the 5' RACE reads through MiXCR, storing one row per CDR3 protein. This sample has about 540,000 distinct CDR3 sequences, with about 13% found just once. The sample taken for sequencing was blood, either unsorted or a sorted T cell fraction (not recorded which). The source is a male donor with ankylosing spondylitis. Each CDR3 is given with its conserved first and last residue. The D gene is left open where the match is weak. Not all rows give a size; the values are once, few, many and, for expanded clones, a class.

j_gene | d_gene | abundance | v_gene | CDR3aa | CDR3nt
TRBJ2-3 | TRBD2 | - | TRBV15 | CATSRLTSGRRNTDTQYF | TGTGCCACCAGCAGGTTGACTAGCGGGAGAAGAAACACAGATACGCAGTATTTT
TRBJ2-1 | TRBD2 | - | TRBV12-5 | CASGPGLGLAGGPNYNEQFF | TGTGCTAGTGGTCCCGGGTTGGGACTAGCGGGAGGGCCTAACTACAATGAGCAGTTCTTC
TRBJ2-1 | - | few | TRBV6-5 | CASRGLGEQFF | TGTGCCAGCAGGGGCCTTGGGGAGCAGTTCTTC
TRBJ1-3 | - | few | TRBV29-1 | CSVLVRVSGNTIYF | TGCAGCGTTCTGGTCCGGGTCTCTGGAAACACCATATATTTT
TRBJ2-1 | TRBD2 | - | TRBV18 | CASSPYGTNYNEQFF | TGTGCCAGCTCCCCTTACGGGACTAACTACAATGAGCAGTTCTTC
TRBJ1-2 | TRBD1 | few | TRBV7-2 | CASSFQGQGAGGYTF | TGTGCCAGCAGCTTTCAGGGACAGGGAGCGGGGGGCTACACCTTC
TRBJ2-7 | - | few | TRBV5-1 | CASSSLQYEQYF | TGCGCCAGCAGCTCCCTCCAGTACGAGCAGTACTTC
TRBJ1-3 | - | many | TRBV29-1 | CSVAWSTGNTIYF | TGCAGCGTTGCGTGGTCTACTGGAAACACCATATATTTT
TRBJ1-1 | TRBD1 | few | TRBV10-3 | CAIRGQGYNVAFF | TGTGCCATCAGGGGACAGGGGTACAACGTGGCTTTCTTT
TRBJ2-1 | TRBD2 | many | TRBV12-3/TRBV12-4 | CASSLAGGVKFGQFF | TGTGCCAGCAGTTTAGCGGGAGGGGTGAAATTCGGGCAGTTCTTC
TRBJ2-7 | - | few | TRBV11-2 | CASSLVLEQYF | TGTGCCAGCAGCTTAGTTCTCGAGCAGTACTTC
TRBJ2-1 | - | - | TRBV7-2 | CASSLVGSFGNEQCF | TGTGCCAGCAGCTTAGTCGGGAGCTTTGGGAATGAGCAGTGCTTC
TRBJ1-3 | - | - | TRBV20-1 | CSARERSGAQGSTIYF | TGCAGTGCTAGAGAAAGATCGGGAGCTCAGGGGAGCACCATATATTTT
TRBJ2-6 | - | - | TRBV6-1 | CASSLQTTASGANVLTF | TGTGCCAGCAGTCTCCAGACCACAGCCTCTGGGGCCAACGTCCTGACTTTC
TRBJ1-5 | TRBD1 | few | TRBV28 | CASSRPYPGQGASSNQPQHF | TGTGCCAGCAGTCGCCCATATCCGGGACAGGGGGCTTCGAGCAATCAGCCCCAGCATTTT
TRBJ2-4 | - | few | TRBV7-9 | CASRPGGRGDIQYF | TGTGCCAGCCGCCCCGGGGGGCGCGGGGACATTCAGTACTTC
TRBJ1-4 | - | - | TRBV12-3/TRBV12-4 | CASKYNEKLFF | TGTGCCAGCAAATATAATGAAAAACTGTTTTTT
TRBJ2-1 | TRBD1 | few | TRBV7-9 | CASSRPPGQGRGNEQFF | TGTGCCAGCAGCAGGCCCCCGGGACAGGGGAGGGGCAATGAGCAGTTCTTC
TRBJ2-7 | - | - | TRBV7-2 | CASSPRDDEQYF | TGTGCCAGCAGCCCCCGGGACGACGAGCAGTACTTC
TRBJ2-3 | - | - | TRBV7-9 | CASSLGRGRTSDTQYF | TGTGCCAGCAGCTTAGGTCGGGGGAGGACCTCAGATACGCAGTATTTT
TRBJ2-1 | TRBD1 | many | TRBV20-1 | CSARARTGPYNEQFF | TGCAGTGCTAGAGCGAGGACAGGGCCCTACAATGAGCAGTTCTTC
TRBJ2-3 | - | few | TRBV24-1 | CATSDADLKGYTQYF | TGTGCCACCAGTGATGCCGACCTGAAAGGGTATACGCAGTATTTT
TRBJ2-7 | TRBD2 | many | TRBV4-2 | CASSQIGLAGAVYEQYF | TGTGCCAGCAGCCAAATCGGACTAGCGGGAGCTGTCTACGAGCAGTACTTC
TRBJ2-2 | TRBD2 | few | TRBV12-3/TRBV12-4 | CASSSPGLAGVGELFF | TGTGCCAGCAGTTCCCCTGGACTAGCGGGAGTTGGGGAGCTGTTTTTT
TRBJ2-2 | - | - | TRBV12-3/TRBV12-4 | CASRPIWTSNTGELFF | TGTGCCAGCAGGCCAATTTGGACTTCGAACACCGGGGAGCTGTTTTTT
TRBJ1-1 | - | few | TRBV4-1 | CASSQRIMNTEAFF | TGCGCCAGCAGCCAACGAATCATGAACACTGAAGCTTTCTTT
TRBJ2-5 | TRBD2 | few | TRBV27 | CASSLSGSGRGPQTQYF | TGTGCCAGCAGTTTGAGTGGAAGCGGGAGGGGACCCCAGACCCAGTACTTC
TRBJ2-3 | TRBD2 | - | TRBV5-5 | CASSSLLSGRPTDTQYF | TGTGCCAGCAGCTCCCTCCTGAGCGGGAGACCCACAGATACGCAGTATTTT
TRBJ2-3 | - | - | TRBV10-3 | CAMSGLGTDTQYF | TGTGCCATGTCGGGGCTGGGCACAGATACGCAGTATTTT
TRBJ2-1 | - | few | TRBV20-1 | CSAGRWDEQFF | TGCAGTGCAGGTCGATGGGATGAGCAGTTCTTC
TRBJ2-2 | - | few | TRBV3-1 | CASSRRLMDTGELFF | TGTGCCAGCAGCAGACGTCTAATGGACACCGGGGAGCTGTTTTTT
TRBJ1-1 | TRBD1 | - | TRBV20-1 | CSAKTGTMNTEAFF | TGCAGTGCTAAGACAGGGACCATGAACACTGAAGCTTTCTTT
TRBJ2-3 | TRBD1 | few | TRBV2 | CASSEKDRGTDTQYF | TGTGCCAGCAGTGAAAAGGACAGGGGGACAGATACGCAGTATTTT
TRBJ2-5 | - | - | TRBV5-6 | CASSSTWEPETQYF | TGTGCCAGCAGCAGCACGTGGGAACCAGAGACCCAGTACTTC
TRBJ1-2 | - | few | TRBV29-1 | CSVGIGGGYTF | TGCAGCGTCGGGATCGGGGGGGGCTACACCTTC
TRBJ1-1 | - | - | TRBV27 | CASSLSERLEAFF | TGTGCCAGCAGTTTATCAGAACGGCTTGAAGCTTTCTTT
TRBJ1-6 | TRBD1 | - | TRBV20-1 | CSAKPGQGANSPLHF | TGCAGTGCTAAACCGGGACAGGGGGCTAATTCACCCCTCCACTTT
TRBJ2-1 | - | few | TRBV6-1 | CASSGGSRGNEQFF | TGTGCCAGCAGTGGAGGGTCCCGAGGGAATGAGCAGTTCTTC
TRBJ1-1 | - | once | TRBV7-6 | CASSFGVRTEAFF | TGTGCCAGCAGCTTTGGTGTACGCACTGAAGCTTTCTTT
TRBJ1-1 | - | few | TRBV6-1 | CASRPLRTADTEAFF | TGTGCCAGCAGACCCCTTAGGACAGCCGACACTGAAGCTTTCTTT
TRBJ1-4 | - | many | TRBV29-1 | CSVGEVFGEKLFF | TGCAGCGTTGGGGAGGTGTTCGGGGAAAAACTGTTTTTT
TRBJ1-2 | TRBD1 | few | TRBV15 | CATSRDSTGGLGYTF | TGTGCCACCAGCAGAGATTCTACAGGGGGTTTGGGCTACACCTTC
TRBJ2-1 | TRBD2 | few | TRBV20-1 | CSAETSGSYNEQFF | TGCAGTGCTGAAACTAGCGGGAGCTACAATGAGCAGTTCTTC
TRBJ1-4 | - | many | TRBV20-1 | CSAAGATNEKLFF | TGCAGTGCGGCAGGCGCAACTAATGAAAAACTGTTTTTT
TRBJ2-7 | - | few | TRBV7-9 | CASSPRGWDGYEQYF | TGTGCCAGCAGCCCACGGGGGTGGGACGGCTACGAGCAGTACTTC
TRBJ1-2 | - | - | TRBV3-1 | CASSPWDGLGYTF | TGTGCCAGCAGCCCATGGGACGGGTTGGGCTACACCTTC
TRBJ1-1 | TRBD1 | many | TRBV7-6 | CASSFGTGGMNTEAFF | TGTGCCAGCAGCTTTGGTACAGGGGGGATGAACACTGAAGCTTTCTTT
TRBJ1-2 | - | - | TRBV6-4 | CASSALSQSRGGYTF | TGTGCCAGCAGTGCCCTCTCGCAGAGTCGAGGGGGCTACACCTTC
TRBJ1-1 | - | - | TRBV7-2 | CASTQTNTEAFF | TGTGCCAGCACCCAGACGAACACTGAAGCTTTCTTT
TRBJ2-3 | - | - | TRBV20-1 | CSALGVVSTDTQYF | TGCAGTGCCCTTGGGGTCGTAAGCACAGATACGCAGTATTTT
TRBJ1-5 | - | many | TRBV5-6 | CASSFPGGPQHF | TGTGCCAGCAGCTTCCCGGGGGGGCCCCAGCATTTT
TRBJ1-4 | - | - | TRBV2 | CASTHGGQKLFF | TGTGCCAGCACCCACGGGGGTCAAAAACTGTTTTTT